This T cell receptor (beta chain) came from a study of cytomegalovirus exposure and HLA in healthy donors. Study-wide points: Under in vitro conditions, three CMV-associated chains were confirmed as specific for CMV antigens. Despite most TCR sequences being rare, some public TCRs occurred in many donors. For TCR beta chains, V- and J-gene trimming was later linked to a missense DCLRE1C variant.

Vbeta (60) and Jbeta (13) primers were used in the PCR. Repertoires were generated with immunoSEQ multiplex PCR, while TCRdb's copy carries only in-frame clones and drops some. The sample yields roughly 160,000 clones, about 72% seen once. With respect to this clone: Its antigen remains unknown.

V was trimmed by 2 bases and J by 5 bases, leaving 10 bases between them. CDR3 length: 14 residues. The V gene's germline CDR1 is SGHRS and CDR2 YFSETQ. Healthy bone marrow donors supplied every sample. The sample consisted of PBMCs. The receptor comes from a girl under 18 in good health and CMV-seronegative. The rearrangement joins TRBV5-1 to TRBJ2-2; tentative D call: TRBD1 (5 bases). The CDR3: CASSLRGRTGELFF. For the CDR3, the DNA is TGCGCCAGCAGCTTAAGGGGCAGAACCGGGGAGCTGTTTTTT.